This is a list of T cell receptor beta chains from one sample in a study of regulatory T cells in long-lasting Graves disease. One entry per CDR3 protein, called by TCRdb with MiXCR from the multiplex PCR reads. This sample yields about 300,000 distinct CDR3 sequences, of which roughly a fifth are seen a single time; roughly three fifths belongs to the top ten. The material sequenced was peripheral blood mononuclear cells (PBMCs), taken when the disease was refractory, from a patient treated with antithyroid drugs. The receptors originated from a female donor with Graves disease. Both conserved end residues are part of each CDR3. A D gene is named only where the DNA matches it firmly. Clone size is stated in some rows and not others, as once, few, many or a class when expanded.

D,V,size,J,CDR3,DNA
TRBD1,TRBV19,.,TRBJ1-5,CASSIHGTGFSQPQHF,TGTGCCAGTAGTATCCACGGGACAGGGTTTAGTCAGCCCCAGCATTTT
TRBD2,TRBV28,few,TRBJ2-7,CASSLRGGSLAPYF,TGTGCCAGCAGTTTAAGGGGAGGGAGCTTAGCCCCGTACTTC
.,TRBV28,few,TRBJ2-7,CASSSLGWEQYF,TGTGCCAGCAGCTCCCTAGGGTGGGAGCAGTACTTC
TRBD1,TRBV29-1,few,TRBJ1-4,CSVTGEEGKLFF,TGCAGCGTAACAGGGGAAGAGGGAAAACTGTTTTTT
.,TRBV9,.,TRBJ2-3,CASSVGQEPTDTQYF,TGTGCCAGCAGCGTAGGACAGGAACCCACAGATACGCAGTATTTT
.,TRBV30,.,TRBJ2-1,CACNNEQFF,TGTGCCTGTAACAATGAGCAGTTCTTC
.,TRBV7-2,few,TRBJ1-2,CASSLGGGPDYGYTF,TGTGCCAGCAGCTTAGGAGGGGGGCCAGACTATGGCTACACCTTC
.,TRBV7-2,few,TRBJ2-5,CASSIRDPTGEQYF,TGTGCCAGCAGCATCCGGGACCCCACTGGAGAGCAGTACTTC
.,TRBV20-1,few,TRBJ1-6,CSARQGQRNTLHF,TGCAGTGCTAGACAGGGGCAGCGTAACACCCTCCACTTT
TRBD1,TRBV20-1,many,TRBJ1-6,CSASGQGGGNSPLHF,TGCAGTGCTAGTGGACAGGGAGGAGGAAATTCACCCCTCCACTTT
.,TRBV19,few,TRBJ2-7,CASSAFRWEEQYF,TGTGCCAGTAGCGCCTTTAGGTGGGAAGAGCAGTACTTC
.,TRBV5-1,.,TRBJ2-2,CASSLATNTGELFF,TGCGCCAGCAGCTTGGCGACGAACACCGGGGAGCTGTTTTTT
TRBD1,TRBV6-1,.,TRBJ2-7,CASSQDRGVREQYF,TGTGCCAGCAGCCAGGACAGGGGTGTGCGCGAGCAGTACTTC
.,TRBV18,.,TRBJ1-1,CASSLQGVVEAFF,TGTGCCAGCTCACTACAGGGTGTCGTTGAAGCTTTCTTT
TRBD2,TRBV20-1,few,TRBJ2-1,CSARDRTSGRAYNEQFF,TGCAGTGCTAGAGACCGAACTAGCGGGAGGGCCTACAATGAGCAGTTCTTC
.,TRBV5-1,many,TRBJ2-5,CASSRDLGEQETQYF,TGCGCCAGCAGCCGTGACCTTGGCGAACAAGAGACCCAGTACTTC
TRBD2,TRBV27,.,TRBJ2-2,CASSTSGSFRSTGELFF,TGTGCCAGCTCGACTAGCGGGAGTTTCCGTAGCACCGGGGAGCTGTTTTTT
TRBD2,TRBV5-1,few,TRBJ2-7,CASSREGDPYEQYF,TGCGCCAGCAGCCGGGAGGGGGACCCCTACGAGCAGTACTTC
.,TRBV7-8,few,TRBJ2-5,CASSLPLPVQETQYF,TGTGCCAGCAGCTTACCTCTTCCAGTACAAGAGACCCAGTACTTC
TRBD1,TRBV6-1,few,TRBJ2-7,CASKQGVPYEQYF,TGTGCCAGCAAACAGGGGGTCCCCTACGAGCAGTACTTC
TRBD1,TRBV3-1,few,TRBJ1-4,CASSQTGVSNEKLFF,TGTGCCAGCAGCCAGACAGGGGTTTCCAATGAAAAACTGTTTTTT
TRBD2,TRBV9,.,TRBJ2-7,CASSVEGLAGVDEQYF,TGTGCCAGCAGCGTAGAGGGACTAGCGGGAGTGGACGAGCAGTACTTC
.,TRBV7-3,.,TRBJ2-7,CARPRGDDYEQYF,TGTGCCAGACCACGCGGAGATGACTACGAGCAGTACTTC
TRBD2,TRBV6-1,.,TRBJ2-2,CASSRTRTAGELFF,TGTGCCAGCAGTAGGACTAGGACTGCCGGGGAGCTGTTTTTT
.,TRBV10-3,many,TRBJ2-5,CAISEGGAGEQETQYF,TGTGCCATCAGTGAGGGGGGGGCAGGCGAGCAAGAGACCCAGTACTTC
TRBD1,TRBV2,many,TRBJ1-4,CASRKGQGGEKLFF,TGTGCCAGCAGGAAGGGACAGGGCGGTGAAAAACTGTTTTTT
.,TRBV5-1,many,TRBJ2-7,CASSLGGSVGSPYEQYF,TGCGCCAGCAGCTTGGGTGGGTCCGTCGGTTCCCCCTACGAGCAGTACTTC
.,TRBV7-9,many,TRBJ2-5,CASSSDRIGTQYF,TGTGCCAGCAGCTCCGACAGAATCGGGACCCAGTACTTC
.,TRBV2,.,TRBJ2-1,CASSGLGEEQFF,TGTGCCAGCAGTGGTCTCGGGGAGGAGCAGTTCTTC
TRBD2,TRBV19,.,TRBJ2-7,CASSITSGSYEQYF,TGTGCCAGTAGTATCACTAGCGGGAGCTACGAGCAGTACTTC
.,TRBV12-3/TRBV12-4,many,TRBJ1-5,CASSLSLSGQPQHF,TGTGCCAGCAGTTTAAGCCTGTCGGGTCAGCCCCAGCATTTT
.,TRBV12-3/TRBV12-4,.,TRBJ1-2,CASSLGTAPNYGYTF,TGTGCCAGCAGTTTAGGGACAGCCCCTAACTATGGCTACACCTTC
.,TRBV10-3,.,TRBJ2-7,CAITPGRSDEQYF,TGTGCCATCACCCCGGGAAGGTCCGACGAGCAGTACTTC
.,TRBV12-3/TRBV12-4,.,TRBJ2-5,CASRGPGHKGTQYF,TGTGCCAGCAGAGGTCCGGGACACAAAGGGACCCAGTACTTC
.,TRBV7-2,many,TRBJ2-5,CASSLERQVQRHQETQYF,TGTGCCAGCAGCTTAGAAAGGCAGGTTCAGCGGCATCAAGAGACCCAGTACTTC
TRBD2,TRBV5-1,once,TRBJ2-5,CASALSSGSGETQYF,TGCGCCAGCGCCCTCTCTAGCGGGAGTGGAGAGACCCAGTACTTC
.,TRBV12-3/TRBV12-4,.,TRBJ1-5,CASSFDDQPQRF,TGTGCCAGCAGTTTTGACGATCAGCCTCAGCGTTTT
TRBD2,TRBV9,few,TRBJ2-5,CASSVGTTGETQYF,TGTGCCAGCAGCGTGGGGACTACGGGAGAGACCCAGTACTTC
.,TRBV3-1,many,TRBJ1-1,CASSLNPGEAFF,TGTGCCAGCAGCCTAAATCCCGGTGAAGCTTTCTTT
.,TRBV6-2/TRBV6-3,few,TRBJ2-2,CASSYGRTPLGELFF,TGTGCCAGCAGTTACGGAAGGACCCCGCTCGGGGAGCTGTTTTTT
.,TRBV28,.,TRBJ2-7,CASTAAVNYYEQYF,TGTGCCAGCACGGCAGCGGTTAATTACTACGAGCAGTACTTC
.,TRBV5-5,few,TRBJ1-1,CASSLWGTTEAFF,TGTGCCAGCAGCTTGTGGGGGACGACTGAAGCTTTCTTT
TRBD1,TRBV4-2,few,TRBJ1-1,CASSPERTGDYGAFF,TGTGCCAGCAGCCCAGAGAGAACAGGGGATTACGGAGCTTTCTTT
.,TRBV28,few,TRBJ2-7,CASRPRGRDEYF,TGTGCCAGCAGACCGAGGGGTCGGGACGAGTACTTC
TRBD2,TRBV4-1,.,TRBJ2-5,CASSRAGTSGKETQYF,TGCGCCAGCAGCCGAGCCGGGACTAGCGGTAAAGAGACCCAGTACTTC
TRBD2,TRBV10-3,few,TRBJ2-2,CAITPQSGRATGELFF,TGTGCCATCACGCCCCAGAGCGGGAGGGCCACCGGGGAGCTGTTTTTT
TRBD2,TRBV27,many,TRBJ2-5,CASSPSPAGVTETQYF,TGTGCCAGCAGCCCTTCTCCTGCGGGGGTCACAGAGACCCAGTACTTC
.,TRBV11-2,many,TRBJ2-5,CASSFRADQETQYF,TGTGCCAGCAGCTTCCGGGCCGACCAAGAGACCCAGTACTTC
TRBD1,TRBV28,many,TRBJ2-7,CASQRDRGYYEQYF,TGTGCCAGCCAAAGGGACAGGGGGTATTACGAGCAGTACTTC
TRBD1,TRBV6-5,.,TRBJ2-5,CASSYSKAGGLETQYF,TGTGCCAGCAGTTACTCGAAGGCAGGGGGCCTGGAGACCCAGTACTTC
TRBD1,TRBV27,few,TRBJ2-5,CASSPQGVGFGTQYF,TGTGCCAGCAGCCCCCAGGGGGTCGGATTCGGGACCCAGTACTTC
.,TRBV29-1,few,TRBJ1-5,CSVDGGESNQPQHF,TGCAGCGTTGATGGTGGGGAAAGCAATCAGCCCCAGCATTTT
.,TRBV3-1,.,TRBJ2-2,CASSQVRGVGGELFF,TGTGCCAGCAGCCAAGTTAGAGGAGTTGGCGGGGAGCTGTTTTTT
.,TRBV2,many,TRBJ2-1,CASRRTINEQFF,TGTGCCAGCAGGCGGACTATCAATGAGCAGTTCTTC
.,TRBV4-3,few,TRBJ1-1,CASSQDDGGEAFF,TGCGCCAGCAGCCAAGATGACGGAGGCGAAGCTTTCTTT